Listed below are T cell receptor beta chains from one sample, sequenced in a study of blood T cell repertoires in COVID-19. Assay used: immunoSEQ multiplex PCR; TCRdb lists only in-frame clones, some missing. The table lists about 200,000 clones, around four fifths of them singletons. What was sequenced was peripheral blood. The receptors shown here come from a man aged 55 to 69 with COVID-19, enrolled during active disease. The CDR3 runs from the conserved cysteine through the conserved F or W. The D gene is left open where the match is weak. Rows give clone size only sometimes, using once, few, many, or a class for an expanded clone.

CDR3aa: CASSEIRDTEAFF
CDR3nt: TGTGCCAGCAGCGAGATCCGGGACACTGAAGCTTTCTTT
abundance: NA
j_gene: TRBJ1-1
v_gene: TRBV5-8
d_gene: NA

CDR3aa: CASSFGQGGTEAFF
CDR3nt: TGTGCCAGCAGCTTTGGACAGGGGGGCACTGAAGCTTTCTTT
abundance: NA
j_gene: TRBJ1-1
v_gene: TRBV9
d_gene: TRBD1

CDR3aa: CASSYGGHPNEKLFF
CDR3nt: TGTGCCAGCAGTTACGGGGGACACCCGAATGAAAAACTGTTTTTT
abundance: NA
j_gene: TRBJ1-4
v_gene: TRBV6-5
d_gene: NA

CDR3aa: CASSQGGGLQPQHF
CDR3nt: TGTGCCAGCAGCCAAGGAGGAGGGCTTCAGCCCCAGCATTTT
abundance: NA
j_gene: TRBJ1-5
v_gene: TRBV4-2
d_gene: NA

CDR3aa: CASSTRQGAEQYF
CDR3nt: TGTGCCAGCAGCACCAGACAGGGGGCCGAGCAGTACTTC
abundance: once
j_gene: TRBJ2-7
v_gene: TRBV7-9
d_gene: TRBD1

CDR3aa: CASSQRDRYNSPLHF
CDR3nt: TGTGCCAGCAGCCAGCGGGACAGGTATAATTCACCCCTCCACTTT
abundance: NA
j_gene: TRBJ1-6
v_gene: TRBV5-8
d_gene: TRBD1

CDR3aa: CASSMAGTIKNTGELFF
CDR3nt: TGTGCCAGTAGTATGGCCGGGACAATCAAAAACACCGGGGAGCTGTTTTTT
abundance: NA
j_gene: TRBJ2-2
v_gene: TRBV19
d_gene: NA

CDR3aa: CATSSFSSNQPQHF
CDR3nt: TGTGCCACCAGCAGTTTCAGTAGCAATCAGCCCCAGCATTTT
abundance: NA
j_gene: TRBJ1-5
v_gene: TRBV15
d_gene: NA

CDR3aa: CASSIVHLENEKLFF
CDR3nt: TGTGCCAGTAGTATAGTACACCTAGAGAATGAAAAACTGTTTTTT
abundance: NA
j_gene: TRBJ1-4
v_gene: TRBV19
d_gene: NA

CDR3aa: CASSKVSDRGEKLFF
CDR3nt: TGTGCCAGCAGCAAAGTAAGCGACAGGGGGGAAAAACTGTTTTTT
abundance: NA
j_gene: TRBJ1-4
v_gene: TRBV21-1
d_gene: NA

CDR3aa: CASSHNQGQGMAYEQYF
CDR3nt: TGTGCCAGCAGCCACAATCAGGGACAGGGAATGGCCTACGAGCAGTACTTC
abundance: NA
j_gene: TRBJ2-7
v_gene: TRBV3-1/TRBV3-2
d_gene: TRBD1

CDR3aa: CASSPMGAPGQASSPLHF
CDR3nt: TGTGCCAGCAGCCCGATGGGGGCGCCGGGACAGGCAAGTTCACCCCTCCACTTT
abundance: NA
j_gene: TRBJ1-6
v_gene: TRBV7-8
d_gene: TRBD1

CDR3aa: CASKLDRGQDTQYF
CDR3nt: TGTGCCAGCAAGCTGGACAGGGGACAAGATACGCAGTATTTT
abundance: few
j_gene: TRBJ2-3
v_gene: TRBV6-5
d_gene: TRBD1

CDR3aa: CASSSGVSETQYF
CDR3nt: TGTGCCAGCAGCTCAGGGGTCTCGGAGACCCAGTACTTC
abundance: NA
j_gene: TRBJ2-5
v_gene: TRBV6-2/TRBV6-3
d_gene: NA

CDR3aa: CASSIGGSYNEQFF
CDR3nt: TGTGCCAGTAGTATTGGCGGGAGTTACAATGAGCAGTTCTTC
abundance: NA
j_gene: TRBJ2-1
v_gene: TRBV19
d_gene: TRBD2

CDR3aa: CASSATGEETQYF
CDR3nt: TGTGCCAGCAGCGCTACAGGGGAGGAGACCCAGTACTTC
abundance: NA
j_gene: TRBJ2-5
v_gene: TRBV11-3
d_gene: TRBD1

CDR3aa: CASRLPDGTGEQFF
CDR3nt: TGTGCCAGCCGACTACCGGACGGCACGGGGGAGCAGTTCTTC
abundance: NA
j_gene: TRBJ2-1
v_gene: TRBV27
d_gene: NA

CDR3aa: CASSLAQGAATGETQYF
CDR3nt: TGCGCCAGCAGCTTGGCTCAGGGGGCTGCGACGGGGGAGACCCAGTACTTC
abundance: NA
j_gene: TRBJ2-5
v_gene: TRBV5-1
d_gene: TRBD1

CDR3aa: CASSSSGRGEQFF
CDR3nt: TGTGCCAGCAGTTCTAGCGGCCGGGGGGAGCAGTTCTTC
abundance: NA
j_gene: TRBJ2-1
v_gene: TRBV7-9
d_gene: TRBD2

CDR3aa: CASRGSGGPTNYGYTF
CDR3nt: TGTGCCAGTAGGGGGTCCGGGGGTCCGACTAACTATGGCTACACCTTC
abundance: NA
j_gene: TRBJ1-2
v_gene: TRBV19
d_gene: NA

CDR3aa: CASSLMLSGVWQPQHF
CDR3nt: TGTGCCAGCAGTTTAATGTTGTCGGGTGTATGGCAGCCCCAGCATTTT
abundance: few
j_gene: TRBJ1-5
v_gene: TRBV28
d_gene: NA

CDR3aa: CAWSRRDSNSPLHF
CDR3nt: TGTGCCTGGAGTCGCCGGGACAGTAATTCACCCCTCCACTTT
abundance: NA
j_gene: TRBJ1-6
v_gene: TRBV30
d_gene: TRBD1

CDR3aa: CASSNTGTGIFNSPLHF
CDR3nt: TGTGCCAGCAGCAACACAGGGACAGGGATTTTTAATTCACCCCTCCACTTT
abundance: NA
j_gene: TRBJ1-6
v_gene: TRBV7-9
d_gene: TRBD1

CDR3aa: CASRVQGLGQPQHF
CDR3nt: TGTGCCAGCAGAGTACAGGGATTGGGTCAGCCCCAGCATTTT
abundance: NA
j_gene: TRBJ1-5
v_gene: TRBV27
d_gene: NA

CDR3aa: CAWTPGQGASYEQYF
CDR3nt: TGTGCCTGGACTCCGGGACAGGGGGCTTCCTACGAGCAGTACTTC
abundance: NA
j_gene: TRBJ2-7
v_gene: TRBV30
d_gene: TRBD1

CDR3aa: CASSLTFSGRKTGELFF
CDR3nt: TGTGCCAGCAGCTTAACTTTTAGCGGGAGGAAGACCGGGGAGCTGTTTTTT
abundance: NA
j_gene: TRBJ2-2
v_gene: TRBV7-3
d_gene: TRBD2

CDR3aa: CASRTAGATGYTF
CDR3nt: TGTGCCAGCAGGACGGCGGGCGCTACGGGCTACACCTTC
abundance: NA
j_gene: TRBJ1-2
v_gene: TRBV6-5
d_gene: NA

CDR3aa: CASSPEAETLSHEQYF
CDR3nt: TGTGCCAGCAGCCCTGAGGCCGAAACCCTAAGCCACGAGCAGTACTTC
abundance: once
j_gene: TRBJ2-7
v_gene: TRBV3-1/TRBV3-2
d_gene: NA

CDR3aa: CAISVENNEQFF
CDR3nt: TGTGCCATCAGTGTAGAGAACAATGAGCAGTTCTTC
abundance: NA
j_gene: TRBJ2-1
v_gene: TRBV10-3
d_gene: NA

CDR3aa: CASSHLDRGQRTEAFF
CDR3nt: TGTGCCAGCTCACACCTGGACAGGGGGCAGAGAACTGAAGCTTTCTTT
abundance: NA
j_gene: TRBJ1-1
v_gene: TRBV18
d_gene: TRBD1

CDR3aa: CASSYSEGSSPLHF
CDR3nt: TGTGCCAGCAGTTACTCGGAAGGGAGTTCACCCCTCCACTTT
abundance: NA
j_gene: TRBJ1-6
v_gene: TRBV6-6
d_gene: NA

CDR3aa: CASSLNRVGYTF
CDR3nt: TGTGCCAGCAGCTTGAACAGGGTCGGCTACACCTTC
abundance: NA
j_gene: TRBJ1-2
v_gene: TRBV5-8
d_gene: NA

CDR3aa: CASSPTDPNSPLHF
CDR3nt: TGCGCCAGCAGCCCGACAGACCCAAATTCACCCCTCCACTTT
abundance: NA
j_gene: TRBJ1-6
v_gene: TRBV4-1
d_gene: NA

CDR3aa: CASSQLAANSYNEQFF
CDR3nt: TGCGCCAGCAGCCAACTAGCGGCAAACTCCTACAATGAGCAGTTCTTC
abundance: NA
j_gene: TRBJ2-1
v_gene: TRBV5-1
d_gene: TRBD2

CDR3aa: CASSLGQGTLSASGNTIYF
CDR3nt: TGTGCCAGCAGCTTAGGGCAGGGAACCTTATCTGCATCTGGAAACACCATATATTTT
abundance: NA
j_gene: TRBJ1-3
v_gene: TRBV7-9
d_gene: NA

CDR3aa: CASSPNSGEKTEAFF
CDR3nt: TGTGCCAGCAGTCCTAACTCGGGGGAGAAAACTGAAGCTTTCTTT
abundance: NA
j_gene: TRBJ1-1
v_gene: TRBV27
d_gene: NA

CDR3aa: CASSIDRRQTPLHF
CDR3nt: TGTGCCAGTAGTATAGACAGGCGCCAAACACCCCTCCACTTT
abundance: few
j_gene: TRBJ1-6
v_gene: TRBV19
d_gene: NA

CDR3aa: CASSQDTGAYEQYF
CDR3nt: TGTGCCAGCTCACAGGACACGGGGGCCTACGAGCAGTACTTC
abundance: NA
j_gene: TRBJ2-7
v_gene: TRBV18
d_gene: NA

CDR3aa: CASSSHRGPQSTDTQYF
CDR3nt: TGTGCCAGCAGCTCTCACAGGGGGCCGCAAAGCACAGATACGCAGTATTTT
abundance: NA
j_gene: TRBJ2-3
v_gene: TRBV13
d_gene: TRBD1

CDR3aa: CASSSTGRGTGELFF
CDR3nt: TGTGCCAGCAGCTCAACAGGGAGGGGGACCGGGGAGCTGTTTTTT
abundance: few
j_gene: TRBJ2-2
v_gene: TRBV6-5
d_gene: NA

CDR3aa: CASSYPRQVSAEAFF
CDR3nt: TGTGCCAGCAGTTACCCTCGACAGGTCAGCGCTGAAGCTTTCTTT
abundance: once
j_gene: TRBJ1-1
v_gene: TRBV6-2/TRBV6-3
d_gene: NA

CDR3aa: CASSTGQLSGANVLTF
CDR3nt: TGTGCCAGCAGCACAGGACAGCTCTCTGGGGCCAACGTCCTGACTTTC
abundance: NA
j_gene: TRBJ2-6
v_gene: TRBV5-4
d_gene: NA

CDR3aa: CASSYPALERSGANVLTF
CDR3nt: TGTGCCAGCAGCTACCCCGCTCTGGAGCGATCAGGGGCCAACGTCCTGACTTTC
abundance: NA
j_gene: TRBJ2-6
v_gene: TRBV7-9
d_gene: NA

CDR3aa: CASSPPTGYEQYF
CDR3nt: TGCGCCAGCAGCCCCCCGACTGGATACGAGCAGTACTTC
abundance: NA
j_gene: TRBJ2-7
v_gene: TRBV5-1
d_gene: NA

CDR3aa: CASSILQGAYNEQFF
CDR3nt: TGTGCCAGTAGTATTCTACAGGGGGCCTACAATGAGCAGTTCTTC
abundance: NA
j_gene: TRBJ2-1
v_gene: TRBV19
d_gene: TRBD1

CDR3aa: CASSAGQGHYGYTF
CDR3nt: TGTGCCAGCAGCGCGGGACAGGGACACTATGGCTACACCTTC
abundance: NA
j_gene: TRBJ1-2
v_gene: TRBV7-9
d_gene: TRBD1

CDR3aa: CASSQRTGMRLIATNEKLFF
CDR3nt: TGCGCCAGCAGCCAGCGGACAGGAATGCGTCTGATTGCAACTAATGAAAAACTGTTTTTT
abundance: NA
j_gene: TRBJ1-4
v_gene: TRBV4-1
d_gene: TRBD1

CDR3aa: CASSQDPTATYYEQYF
CDR3nt: TGCGCCAGCAGCCAAGACCCGACAGCGACTTACTACGAGCAGTACTTC
abundance: NA
j_gene: TRBJ2-7
v_gene: TRBV4-1
d_gene: NA

CDR3aa: CASSQGGNGAGYNEQFF
CDR3nt: TGCGCCAGCAGCCAAGGTGGGAATGGGGCTGGGTACAATGAGCAGTTCTTC
abundance: NA
j_gene: TRBJ2-1
v_gene: TRBV4-1
d_gene: NA

CDR3aa: CAVPHLSNQPQHF
CDR3nt: TGCGCCGTACCGCACCTAAGCAATCAGCCCCAGCATTTT
abundance: NA
j_gene: TRBJ1-5
v_gene: TRBV5-1
d_gene: NA

CDR3aa: CASSEARGSYNEQFF
CDR3nt: TGTGCCAGCAGTGAAGCTCGCGGGAGCTACAATGAGCAGTTCTTC
abundance: NA
j_gene: TRBJ2-1
v_gene: TRBV25-1
d_gene: TRBD2

CDR3aa: CASSAQGFVYTF
CDR3nt: TGTGCCAGCAGTGCACAGGGATTTGTCTACACCTTC
abundance: NA
j_gene: TRBJ1-2
v_gene: TRBV25-1
d_gene: NA

CDR3aa: CASSVKGDTEAFF
CDR3nt: TGTGCCAGTAGTGTCAAGGGGGACACTGAAGCTTTCTTT
abundance: NA
j_gene: TRBJ1-1
v_gene: TRBV19
d_gene: NA

CDR3aa: CASSYSQVIQYF
CDR3nt: TGTGCCAGCAGTTACTCACAGGTCATTCAGTACTTC
abundance: NA
j_gene: TRBJ2-4
v_gene: TRBV6-2/TRBV6-3
d_gene: NA